The 32 T cell receptor beta chains presented below share a single source sample, sequenced in a study of beta chain features in type 1 diabetes. Study-wide findings and caveats: Shorter TCRB CDR3s, moderately but significantly so, marked every one of the four CD4+ subsets in Type 1 diabetes patients.

Their cognate antigens are unknown. Expressed TCRB transcripts were sequenced after all isolated RNA was converted to cDNA. The table came from immunoSEQ multiplex PCR; TCRdb's copy has only in-frame clones and leaves some out. Of 160,000 or so clones listed, roughly 60% were seen once; the top ten hold nearly 0.09%. What was sequenced was naive CD4+ T cells from blood. The origin of the receptors is a man between 25 and 39 years old with type 1 diabetes.

There are a few counts of this clone. The CDR3 DNA follows: TGCAGCGCCAAAGACAGGGTTTATGGCTACACCTTC. Its protein is CSAKDRVYGYTF. The rearrangement uses TRBV29-1 and TRBJ1-2; 7 bases line up with TRBD1. Trimming cost V 7 bases and J 5 bases; bases outside gene matches: 7. Germline CDR1 reads SQVTM; CDR2 reads ANQGSEA. CDR3 size: 12 residues.

The chain recombines TRBV29-1 with TRBJ2-7; 11 bases line up with TRBD1. This CDR3 spans 13 amino acids. Unmatched junction bases numbered 8, after V lost 6 bases and J lost 7 bases. Germline assignment: CDR1 SQVTM and CDR2 ANQGSEA. The CDR3 coding sequence is TGCAGCGTAGTGGACAGGGGGCTCGGAGAGCAGTACTTC. Its translation: CSVVDRGLGEQYF.

V and J are TRBV15 and TRBJ2-2, with 9 nucleotides matching TRBD1. V was clipped by 1 base and J by 0 bases; unmatched bases: 0. This CDR3 contains 16 residues. Germline CDR1 and CDR2: LNHNV and YYDKDF (reference sequence). This chain's CDR3 is CATSRGDRANTGELFF. In nucleotides, the CDR3 is TGTGCCACCAGCAGAGGGGACAGGGCGAACACCGGGGAGCTGTTTTTT.

The CDR3 region has the DNA TGTGCCAGCGGGCAACGGGGGGGCACAGATACGCAGTATTTT. Residues: CASGQRGGTDTQYF. The genes are TRBV2 and TRBJ2-3, with 7 bases aligning to TRBD2. The V gene's germline CDR1 is SNHLY and CDR2 FYNNEI. CDR3 size: 14 residues. Germline trimming cut 8 bases from V and 1 base from J; bases unmatched to any gene: 6.

The chain carries TRBV27 and TRBJ1-2; 8 bases are a match to TRBD1. Germline CDR1 MNHEY, CDR2 SMNVEV (reference sequence). The V segment lost 6 bases and the J segment 1 base; nucleotides outside the gene matches: 1. The CDR3 is made up of 13 amino acids. CDR3 protein: CASRDRVNYGYTF. CDR3 DNA: TGTGCCAGCAGGGACAGGGTTAACTATGGCTACACCTTC.

The DNA for the CDR3 is TGCAGCGTTGTAGTAGGGACAGGCTTCAATCAGCCCCAGCATTTT. Its translation: CSVVVGTGFNQPQHF. The V and J genes are TRBV29-1 and TRBJ1-5; 8 nucleotides agree with TRBD1. The length of the CDR3 is 15 residues. The trim removed 4 bases at V and 3 bases at J, leaving 8 bases unmatched. Per germline, CDR1 SQVTM and CDR2 ANQGSEA. Full variable domain (outside the CDR3, taken from reference TRBV29-1 and TRBJ1-5): SAVISQKPSRDICQRGTSLTIQCQVDSQVTMMFWYRQQPGQSLTLIATANQGSEATYESGFVIDKFPISRPNLTFSTLTVSNMSPEDSSIYLCSVVVGTGFNQPQHFGDGTRLSIL.

The table lists this clone with a few counts. The gene calls are TRBV30 and TRBJ1-1, with 8 bases lining up with TRBD1. Per the germline V gene, CDR1 is GTSNPN and CDR2 is SVGIG (reference sequence). J gave up 3 bases and V 7 bases, and 7 bases lay outside the gene matches. The CDR3 spans 13 residues. The CDR3 DNA reads as TGTGCCTTCCTAGGGACAGGTTACACTGAAGCTTTCTTT. Amino acid sequence: CAFLGTGYTEAFF.

This clone was picked up one time. The chain uses TRBV18 and TRBJ1-5; D unclear. Germline loops: CDR1 KGHSH, CDR2 LQKENI. The CDR3 covers 12 residues. The V end was cut by 4 bases, the J end by 7 bases, with 8 bases between. The CDR3 bases are TGTGCCAGCTCACAGGAGCTACAGCCCCAGCATTTT. Translated: CASSQELQPQHF.

V usage is TRBV5-1 and J usage is TRBJ1-1, with D uncertain. This CDR3 is 13 amino acids long. Germline CDR1 is SGHRS and CDR2 is YFSETQ. V gave up 3 bases and J gave up 0 bases, with 6 bases separating them. The DNA of the CDR3 is TGCGCCAGCAGCTCCACACTGAACACTGAAGCTTTCTTT. It translates to CASSSTLNTEAFF.

This clone appeared a few times. The V call is TRBV30, the J call TRBJ2-4; no clear D. V shed 6 bases and J shed 6 bases, with 12 bases lying between them. This CDR3 region has 12 residues. Looked up from germline, CDR1 is GTSNPN and CDR2 is SVGIG (reference sequence). In DNA form, the CDR3 reads TGTGCCTGCGCCGAGGTTGGAAACATTCAGTACTTC. Translating it yields CACAEVGNIQYF.

This clone has just a few counts. The rearrangement links TRBV1 to TRBJ2-4. TRBV1 constitutes a pseudogene. The CDR3 is 9 residues long. The CDR3 DNA sequence: TGCACCAGCTCTCAGCTGGATTTGTTC. It specifies CTSSQLDLF.

This clone was detected only a few times. This rearrangement joins TRBV7-2 to TRBJ1-6; weak D call: TRBD1 (6 bases). CDR1 and CDR2 from the germline V gene are SGHTA and FQGNSA. Deletions cut 5 bases from V and 10 bases from J, with 12 bases between. The CDR3 totals 13 residues. CDR3 bases: TGTGCCAGCAGCCGACAGGTGGAGTCACCCCTCCACTTT. This gives the protein CASSRQVESPLHF.

The V and J genes are TRBV29-1 and TRBJ2-7, with D possibly matching TRBD1 (5 bases). The CDR3 loop spans 12 amino acids. Between the trimmed V and J ends, which lost 5 bases and 9 bases, there was a span of 17 bases. Germline V gene sequence: CDR1 SQVTM, CDR2 ANQGSEA. The CDR3 DNA is TGCAGCGTTAGCACAGGAGCTACGGGGCAGTACTTC. Encoded protein: CSVSTGATGQYF.

This clone was observed a single time. The gene calls are TRBV9 and TRBJ2-5, with no clear D. Trimming took 0 bases from V and 0 from J, leaving 9 bases between them. Per germline, CDR1 SGDLS and CDR2 YYNGEE. The CDR3 totals 15 residues. CDR3 sequence: CASSVGLMYQETQYF. The CDR3 coding sequence is TGTGCCAGCAGCGTAGGTCTTATGTACCAAGAGACCCAGTACTTC.

This sequence joins TRBV9 and TRBJ2-2, with D uncertain. Trimming shortened V by 4 bases and J by 6 bases, and 7 bases separated the two germline ends. CDR1 and CDR2 (germline): SGDLS, YYNGEE. This CDR3 contains 12 residues. CDR3 nucleotides: TGTGCCAGCAGCCCTCGGGCCGGGGAGCTGTTTTTT. This translates into CASSPRAGELFF.

Comments on this clone: One junction end disagrees with the germline gene, perhaps due to a read error. The CDR3 spells CASSLAGVHGHNEQFF. CDR3 bases: TGTGCCAGCAGCCTAGCTGGGGTACACGGGCACAATGAGCAGTTCTTC. The chain carries TRBV7-2 and TRBJ2-1; possibly TRBD2 for D (5 bases). The germline V gene encodes CDR1 SGHTA and CDR2 FQGNSA. The CDR3 has 16 amino acids.

The chain is built from TRBV21-1 and TRBJ2-7. TRBV21-1 is tagged as a pseudogene. This CDR3 comprises 14 residues. The CDR3 coding sequence is TGTGCCAGCAGCTCCTCGGACCTCTCCTACGAGCAGTACTTC. This codes for CASSSSDLSYEQYF.

In the case of this clone: The sample has other DNA sequences that encode this CDR3 too. The V gene is TRBV5-1, the J gene TRBJ2-5; D uncertain. The CDR3 loop spans 13 amino acids. V lost 0 bases and J lost 2, with 5 bases in between. Looked up from germline, CDR1 is SGHRS and CDR2 is YFSETQ. The CDR3 spells CASSLGQQETQYF. In DNA form, the CDR3 reads TGCGCCAGCAGCTTGGGCCAACAAGAGACCCAGTACTTC.

The chain has TRBV7-9 and TRBJ2-7; possibly TRBD1 or TRBD2 for D (5 bases each). Looked up from germline, CDR1 is SEHNR and CDR2 is FQNEAQ (reference sequence). CDR3 length equals 14 residues. Trimming stripped 4 bases from V and 2 bases from J, with 12 bases between. The CDR3 DNA sequence: TGTGCCAGCAGCTCCGGGACGTACACCTACGAGCAGTACTTC. It translates to CASSSGTYTYEQYF.

Only a few counts were recorded for this clone. V gene TRBV4-3 combines with J gene TRBJ2-5; unclear D gene. Germline assignment: CDR1 LGHNA and CDR2 YSLEER. This CDR3 has 14 amino acids. V lost 1 base, J lost 1 base, and 7 bases lay in between. The CDR3, as DNA: TGCGCCAGCAGCCAAGGGCCTACCCAAGAGACCCAGTACTTC. It translates to CASSQGPTQETQYF.

The J gene is TRBJ2-4, the V gene TRBV29-1; D not certain. This CDR3 spans 13 amino acids. Trimming took 7 bases from V and 0 from J, leaving 10 bases between them. Germline-derived CDR1 and CDR2 are SQVTM and ANQGSEA. CDR3 coding DNA: TGCAGCGCAGTCACCCTAGCCAAAAACATTCAGTACTTC. This gives the protein CSAVTLAKNIQYF.

The chain joins TRBV7-2 to TRBJ2-3; 9 bases match TRBD2. The CDR3 extends over 15 amino acids. The germline CDR1 and CDR2 sequences are SGHTA and FQGNSA. The junction had 5 bases not matched to a gene; V was cut back by 3 bases and J by 4 bases. CDR3 sequence: CASSLSSGAADTQYF. The CDR3 nucleotides are TGTGCCAGCAGCTTGTCTAGCGGGGCGGCAGATACGCAGTATTTT. The complete variable domain, with remaining parts taken from reference TRBV7-2 and TRBJ2-3, reads GAGVSQSPSNKVTEKGKDVELRCDPISGHTALYWYRQSLGQGLEFLIYFQGNSAPDKSGLPSDRFSAERTGGSVSTLTIQRTQQEDSAVYLCASSLSSGAADTQYFGPGTRLTVL.

This chain links TRBV7-9 with TRBJ2-7; D call uncertain. Looked up from germline, CDR1 is SEHNR and CDR2 is FQNEAQ (reference sequence). Trimming removed 4 bases at V and 6 bases at J, with 13 bases between. The CDR3 consists of 13 residues. This CDR3 is CASSSGSPAEQYF. CDR3 bases: TGTGCCAGCAGCTCGGGCTCTCCGGCCGAGCAGTACTTC.

In this sample, this clone turned up a few times. The V and J genes are TRBV30 and TRBJ1-2; D unresolved. From germline, CDR1 is GTSNPN and CDR2 SVGIG (reference sequence). V was cut by 4 bases and J by 1 base, with 7 bases left in between. This CDR3 comprises 12 residues. The DNA of the CDR3 is TGTGCCTGGAACCCGGGTAACTATGGCTACACCTTC. Its protein product is CAWNPGNYGYTF.

J is TRBJ2-5 and V is TRBV7-2, with D unresolved. V was cut by 6 bases and J by 7 bases, with 12 bases left in between. This CDR3 is 12 amino acids long. CDR1 is SGHTA and CDR2 is FQGNSA in the germline V gene. This CDR3 is CASSSYSGTQYF. CDR3 DNA sequence: TGTGCCAGCAGTTCCTACTCGGGGACCCAGTACTTC.

The chain recombines TRBV23-1 with TRBJ2-7; no clear D gene. TRBV23-1 falls under the ORF class, with uncertain function. Trimming left V 4 bases short and J 5 bases short, with 12 bases between. The CDR3 sequence is 13 residues long. The CDR3: CASSRAGYNEQYF. CDR3 in DNA: TGCGCCAGCAGTCGGGCCGGGTACAACGAGCAGTACTTC.

The rearrangement joins TRBV29-1 to TRBJ2-1, with 10 bases identical to TRBD2. V trimming: 8 bases; J trimming: 8 bases; junction bases outside the gene matches: 18. CDR1 is SQVTM and CDR2 is ANQGSEA in the germline V gene. CDR3 size: 16 residues. The CDR3 sequence: CSPIRISGGRSDEQFF. In nucleotides, the CDR3 is TGCAGCCCTATCCGAATTAGCGGGGGGAGATCAGATGAGCAGTTCTTC.

The chain joins TRBV5-1 to TRBJ2-7; TRBD1 aligns across 8 bases. With V trimmed by 4 bases and J by 2 bases, 5 bases remained unmatched. The V gene's germline CDR1 is SGHRS and CDR2 YFSETQ. The CDR3 is 14 residues long. In DNA form, the CDR3 reads TGCGCCAGCAGCCTGGACAGGGAAGCCTACGAGCAGTACTTC. This codes for CASSLDREAYEQYF.

This chain uses TRBV7-2 with TRBJ1-2, with D unclear. Trimming removed 0 bases at V and 3 bases at J, with 5 bases between. The CDR3 loop spans 13 amino acids. The germline V gene has CDR1 SGHTA and CDR2 FQGNSA. The CDR3 loop reads CASSLANDYGYTF. The CDR3 coding sequence is TGTGCCAGCAGCTTAGCCAACGACTATGGCTACACCTTC. Full variable domain (remainder filled in from reference TRBV7-2 and TRBJ1-2): GAGVSQSPSNKVTEKGKDVELRCDPISGHTALYWYRQSLGQGLEFLIYFQGNSAPDKSGLPSDRFSAERTGGSVSTLTIQRTQQEDSAVYLCASSLANDYGYTFGSGTRLTVV.

This clone appeared a few times. V gene TRBV7-2 combines with J gene TRBJ2-3; D uncertain. The CDR3 covers 12 residues. Per germline, CDR1 SGHTA and CDR2 FQGNSA. The V end was cut by 6 bases, the J end by 2 bases, with 6 bases between. In nucleotides, the CDR3 is TGTGCCAGCAGTCAGTCCACAGATACGCAGTATTTT. This codes for CASSQSTDTQYF.

The gene calls are TRBV30 and TRBJ2-2, with a tentative D call TRBD1 (6 bases). The germline gives CDR1 GTSNPN, CDR2 SVGIG (reference sequence). Deletions cut 5 bases from V and 0 bases from J, with 10 bases between. CDR3 length equals 14 residues. CDR3 in DNA: TGTGCCTGGGAAGACAGGTCGAACACCGGGGAGCTGTTTTTT. The encoded protein is CAWEDRSNTGELFF.

The chain has TRBV29-1 and TRBJ2-1; D uncertain. CDR3 length equals 13 residues. V shed 4 bases and J shed 7 bases, with 14 bases lying between them. Germline V gene lookup returns CDR1 SQVTM and CDR2 ANQGSEA. The CDR3 nucleotides are TGCAGCGTTGTTTTCGTTGTTGGAAATGAGCAGTTCTTC. The encoded protein is CSVVFVVGNEQFF.